These 9 T cell receptor beta chains came from one sample sequenced in a study of blood T cell repertoires in COVID-19. Some clones are missing from TCRdb's copy, which holds only in-frame ones; the method was immunoSEQ multiplex PCR. The data show some 260,000 clones, 82% seen once. Sequencing used peripheral blood. The receptors shown here come from a woman older than 75 with active or convalescent COVID-19.

This clone has only one observation. This chain connects TRBV3-1 (or the pseudogene TRBV3-2) to TRBJ2-5; 11 bases are shared with TRBD2. V gave up 5 bases and J gave up 5 bases; unmatched junction bases: 4. CDR3 length: 14 amino acids. Germline V gene lookup returns CDR1 LGHDT and CDR2 YNNKEL (reference sequence). CDR3 protein: CASSEIAGGETQYF. In DNA form, the CDR3 reads TGTGCCAGCAGCGAAATAGCGGGAGGGGAGACCCAGTACTTC.

V and J are TRBV7-2 and TRBJ2-3, with 9 nucleotides matching TRBD2. V was clipped by 4 bases and J by 4 bases; unmatched bases: 9. CDR3 size: 16 residues. CDR1 is SGHTA and CDR2 is FQGNSA in the germline V gene. DNA for the CDR3: TGTGCCAGCAGCTCAGCGGGAGGTGTTAAGGCAGATACGCAGTATTTT. Translated: CASSSAGGVKADTQYF.

This clone is a singleton in its sample. The V and J genes are TRBV2 and TRBJ1-6; a weak D match, TRBD1 (5 bases). The V gene lost 8 bases and the J gene lost 8 bases, with 13 bases spanning the gap. The CDR3 covers 13 residues. Germline V CDR1 and CDR2: SNHLY, FYNNEI. This CDR3 reads CASGARQHSPLHF. The CDR3 nucleotides read TGTGCCAGCGGGGCCCGACAGCATTCACCCCTCCACTTT.

The rearrangement links TRBV12-3 or TRBV12-4 to TRBJ1-1, with 7 nucleotides matching TRBD1. This CDR3 is 12 amino acids long. V lost 8 bases to trimming and J lost 7 bases; unmatched junction nucleotides: 7. CDR3 region: CASRQGLSEAFF. The CDR3 DNA follows: TGTGCCAGCCGACAGGGACTTAGTGAAGCTTTCTTT.

This chain uses TRBV7-8 with TRBJ2-7; D not resolved. CDR1 is SGHVS, CDR2 FQNEAQ, per germline. There are 13 residues in the CDR3. V was trimmed by 4 bases and J by 3 bases, leaving 10 bases between them. CDR3 nucleotide sequence: TGTGCCAGCAGCTCGTACCAGGACTACGAGCAGTACTTC. Protein sequence: CASSSYQDYEQYF.

This clone was detected a few times. The gene calls are TRBV20-1 and TRBJ1-1; 7 bases line up with TRBD1. CDR1 is DFQATT, CDR2 SNEGSKA, per germline (reference sequence). The CDR3 extends over 14 amino acids. V lost 5 bases and J lost 8; bases outside the gene matches: 14. For the CDR3, the DNA is TGCAGTGCTCGTGGGGGGTCAGGGGGAGCGGAAGCTTTCTTT. It yields the protein CSARGGSGGAEAFF.

The V gene is TRBV19, the J gene TRBJ2-7, with D uncertain. This CDR3 comprises 16 residues. With 4 bases removed from V and 5 bases from J, the gap between germline ends came to 21 bases. Per germline, CDR1 LNHDA and CDR2 SQIVND (reference sequence). DNA for the CDR3: TGTGCCAGTAGTAATATAGGAACAGTCTCACGCAACGAGCAGTACTTC. Protein: CASSNIGTVSRNEQYF. The whole variable domain, filled in from reference TRBV19 and TRBJ2-7, reads DGGITQSPKYLFRKEGQNVTLSCEQNLNHDAMYWYRQDPGQGLRLIYYSQIVNDFQKGDIAEGYSVSREKKESFPLTVTSAQKNPTAFYLCASSNIGTVSRNEQYFGPGTRLTVT.

V usage is TRBV28 and J usage is TRBJ1-2; 9 bases are a match to TRBD1. Germline CDR1 reads MDHEN; CDR2 reads SYDVKM. The J segment lost 7 bases and the V segment lost 6 bases, leaving 15 bases of the junction unmatched. The CDR3 totals 16 residues. The CDR3 protein is CASSSQGGTGWSGYTF. The CDR3 DNA reads TGTGCCAGCAGCTCTCAGGGGGGGACAGGGTGGAGTGGCTACACCTTC.

J is TRBJ1-2 and V is TRBV19; 8 nucleotides align to TRBD1. The CDR3 contains 15 residues. With 5 bases clipped from V and 1 base from J, the junction kept 6 bases outside the gene matches. Germline CDR1 reads LNHDA; CDR2 reads SQIVND (reference sequence). The CDR3 here is CASSVGTGSNYGYTF. CDR3 DNA: TGTGCCAGTAGTGTCGGGACAGGCAGTAACTATGGCTACACCTTC.